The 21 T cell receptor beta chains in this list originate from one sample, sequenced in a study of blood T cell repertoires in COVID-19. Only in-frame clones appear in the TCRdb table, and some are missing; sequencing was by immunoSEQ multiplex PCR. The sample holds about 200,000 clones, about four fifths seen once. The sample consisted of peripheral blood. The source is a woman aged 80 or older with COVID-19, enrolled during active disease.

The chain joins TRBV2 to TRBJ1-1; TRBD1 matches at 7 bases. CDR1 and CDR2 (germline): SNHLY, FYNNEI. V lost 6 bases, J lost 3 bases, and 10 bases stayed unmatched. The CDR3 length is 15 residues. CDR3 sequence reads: CASRDPGQSYTEAFF. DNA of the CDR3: TGTGCCAGCAGGGACCCGGGACAGAGCTACACTGAAGCTTTCTTT.

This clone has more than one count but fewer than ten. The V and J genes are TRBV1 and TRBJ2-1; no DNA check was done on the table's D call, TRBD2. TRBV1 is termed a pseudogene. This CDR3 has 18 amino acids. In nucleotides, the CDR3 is TGCACCAGCAGCCTCACTAGCGGGAGGCCCAGCTCCTACAATGAGCAGTTCTTC. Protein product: CTSSLTSGRPSSYNEQFF.

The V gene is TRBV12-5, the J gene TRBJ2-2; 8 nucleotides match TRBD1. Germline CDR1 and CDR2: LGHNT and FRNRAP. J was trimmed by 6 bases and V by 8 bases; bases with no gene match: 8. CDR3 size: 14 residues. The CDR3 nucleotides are TGTGCTAGTCAGACAGGGGTAGGTGCCGGGGAGCTGTTTTTT. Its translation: CASQTGVGAGELFF.

CDR3 bases: TGTGCCAGCAAAGGCGGGATCCTAGGTGGGGAGCTGTTTTTT. It yields the protein CASKGGILGGELFF. The chain employs TRBV27 and TRBJ2-2; perhaps TRBD2 as D (6 bases). The CDR3 is made up of 14 amino acids. The V end lost 7 bases, the J end lost 8 bases, and 17 bases lay between the germline ends. The V gene's germline CDR1 is MNHEY and CDR2 SMNVEV (reference sequence).

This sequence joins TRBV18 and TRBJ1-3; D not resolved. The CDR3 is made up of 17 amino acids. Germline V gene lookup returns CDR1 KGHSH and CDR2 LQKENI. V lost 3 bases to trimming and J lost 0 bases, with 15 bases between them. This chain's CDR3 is CASSPRAPGISGNTIYF. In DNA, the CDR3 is TGTGCCAGCTCACCCCGAGCGCCGGGTATCTCTGGAAACACCATATATTTT.

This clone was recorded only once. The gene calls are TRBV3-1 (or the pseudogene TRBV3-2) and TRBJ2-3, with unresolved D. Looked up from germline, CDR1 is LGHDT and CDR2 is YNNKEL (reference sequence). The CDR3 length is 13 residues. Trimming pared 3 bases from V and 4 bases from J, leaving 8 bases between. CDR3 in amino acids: CASSQGGPDTQYF. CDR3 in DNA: TGTGCCAGCAGCCAGGGTGGGCCAGATACGCAGTATTTT.

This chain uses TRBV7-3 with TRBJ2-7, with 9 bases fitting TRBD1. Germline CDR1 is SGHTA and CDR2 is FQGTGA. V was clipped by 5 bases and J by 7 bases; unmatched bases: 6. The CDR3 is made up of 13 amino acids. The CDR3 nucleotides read TGTGCCAGCAGCCGCGGGACAGGGCGGGAGCAGTACTTC. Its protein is CASSRGTGREQYF.

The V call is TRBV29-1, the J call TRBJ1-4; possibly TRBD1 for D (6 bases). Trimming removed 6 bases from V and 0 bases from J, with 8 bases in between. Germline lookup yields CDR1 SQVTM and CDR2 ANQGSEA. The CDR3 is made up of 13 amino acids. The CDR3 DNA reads TGCAGCGTCTCAGGGGCAACTAATGAAAAACTGTTTTTT. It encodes CSVSGATNEKLFF.

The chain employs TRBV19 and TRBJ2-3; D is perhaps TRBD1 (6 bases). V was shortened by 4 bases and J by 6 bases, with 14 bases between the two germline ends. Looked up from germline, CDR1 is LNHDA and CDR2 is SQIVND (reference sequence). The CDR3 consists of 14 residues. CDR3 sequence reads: CASSTDHQGDTQYF. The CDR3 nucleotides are TGTGCCAGTAGTACGGATCATCAGGGGGATACGCAGTATTTT.

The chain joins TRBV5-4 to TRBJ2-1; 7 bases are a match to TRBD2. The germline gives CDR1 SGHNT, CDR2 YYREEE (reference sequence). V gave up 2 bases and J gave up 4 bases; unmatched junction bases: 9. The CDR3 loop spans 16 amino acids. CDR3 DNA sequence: TGTGCCAGCAGCTTCGATCCCCTAGCGGCATACAATGAGCAGTTCTTC. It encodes CASSFDPLAAYNEQFF.

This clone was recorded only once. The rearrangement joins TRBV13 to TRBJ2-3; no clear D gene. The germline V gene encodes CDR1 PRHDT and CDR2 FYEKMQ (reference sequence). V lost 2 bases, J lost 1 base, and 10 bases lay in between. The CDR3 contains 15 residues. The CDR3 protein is CASSLSNPGTDTQYF. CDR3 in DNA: TGTGCCAGCAGCTTATCGAACCCGGGCACAGATACGCAGTATTTT.

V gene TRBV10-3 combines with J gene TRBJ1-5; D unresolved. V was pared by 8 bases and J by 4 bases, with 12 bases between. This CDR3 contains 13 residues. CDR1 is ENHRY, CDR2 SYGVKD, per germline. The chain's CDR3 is CAIQSGENQPQHF. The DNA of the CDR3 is TGTGCCATCCAGTCCGGGGAAAATCAGCCCCAGCATTTT.

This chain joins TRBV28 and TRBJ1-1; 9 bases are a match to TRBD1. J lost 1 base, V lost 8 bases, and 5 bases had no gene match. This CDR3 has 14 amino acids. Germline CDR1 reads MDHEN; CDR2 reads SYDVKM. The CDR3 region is CASGNRGQNTEAFF. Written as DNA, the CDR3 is TGTGCCAGCGGAAACAGGGGGCAGAACACTGAAGCTTTCTTT.

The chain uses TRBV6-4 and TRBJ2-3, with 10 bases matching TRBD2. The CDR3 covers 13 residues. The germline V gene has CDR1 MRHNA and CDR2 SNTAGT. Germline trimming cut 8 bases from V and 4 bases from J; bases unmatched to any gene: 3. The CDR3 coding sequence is TGTGCCAGCGCAAGCGGGGGGGCAGATACGCAGTATTTT. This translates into CASASGGADTQYF.

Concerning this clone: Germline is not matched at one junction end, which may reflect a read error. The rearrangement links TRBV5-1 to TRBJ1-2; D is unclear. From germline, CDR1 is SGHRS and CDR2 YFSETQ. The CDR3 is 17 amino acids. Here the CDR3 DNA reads TGCGCCAGCAGCCCCACCCCAACCGTTGGCTCCCAAGGACTCCCTTTCTTC. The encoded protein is CASSPTPTVGSQGLPFF. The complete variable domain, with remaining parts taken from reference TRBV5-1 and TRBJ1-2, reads KAGVTQTPRYLIKTRGQQVTLSCSPISGHRSVSWYQQTPGQGLQFLFEYFSETQRNKGNFPGRFSGRQFSNSRSEMNVSTLELGDSALYLCASSPTPTVGSQGLPFFGSGTRLTVV.

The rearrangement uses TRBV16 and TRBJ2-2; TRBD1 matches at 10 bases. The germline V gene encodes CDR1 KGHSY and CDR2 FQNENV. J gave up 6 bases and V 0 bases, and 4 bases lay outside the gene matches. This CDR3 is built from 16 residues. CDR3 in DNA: TGTGCCAGCAGCCAATCCCCCGGACAGGGGGCCGGGGAGCTGTTTTTT. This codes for CASSQSPGQGAGELFF.

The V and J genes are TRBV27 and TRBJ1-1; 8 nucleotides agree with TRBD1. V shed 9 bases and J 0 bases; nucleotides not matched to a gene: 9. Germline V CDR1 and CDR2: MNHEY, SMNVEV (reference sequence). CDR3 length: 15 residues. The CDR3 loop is CASLPRDRMNTEAFF. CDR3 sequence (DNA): TGTGCCAGTCTTCCTCGGGACAGGATGAACACTGAAGCTTTCTTT.

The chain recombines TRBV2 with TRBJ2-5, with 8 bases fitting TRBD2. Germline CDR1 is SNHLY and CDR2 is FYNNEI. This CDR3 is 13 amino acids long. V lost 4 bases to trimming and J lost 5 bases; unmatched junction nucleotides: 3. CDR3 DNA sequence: TGTGCCAGCAGTGGTCCTAGCGGGGAGACCCAGTACTTC. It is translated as CASSGPSGETQYF. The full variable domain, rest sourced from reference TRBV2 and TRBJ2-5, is EPEVTQTPSHQVTQMGQEVILRCVPISNHLYFYWYRQILGQKVEFLVSFYNNEISEKSEIFDDQFSVERPDGSNFTLKIRSTKLEDSAMYFCASSGPSGETQYFGPGTRLLVL.

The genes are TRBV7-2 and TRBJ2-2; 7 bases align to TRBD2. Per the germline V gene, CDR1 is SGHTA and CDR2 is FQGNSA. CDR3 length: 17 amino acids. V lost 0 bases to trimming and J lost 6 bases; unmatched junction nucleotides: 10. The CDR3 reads CASSLAPGLVFAGELFF. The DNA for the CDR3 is TGTGCCAGCAGCTTAGCCCCCGGACTAGTGTTCGCCGGGGAGCTGTTTTTT.

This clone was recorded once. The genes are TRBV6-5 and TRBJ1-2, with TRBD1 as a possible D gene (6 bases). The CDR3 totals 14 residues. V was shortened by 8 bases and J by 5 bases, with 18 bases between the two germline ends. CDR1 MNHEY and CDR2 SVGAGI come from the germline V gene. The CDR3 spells CASGPGGARYGYTF. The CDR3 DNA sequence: TGTGCCAGCGGGCCCGGGGGGGCGAGGTATGGCTACACCTTC.

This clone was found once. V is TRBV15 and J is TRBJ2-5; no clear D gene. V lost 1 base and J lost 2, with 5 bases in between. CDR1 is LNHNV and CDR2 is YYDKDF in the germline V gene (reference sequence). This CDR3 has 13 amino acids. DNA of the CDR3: TGTGCCACCAGCAGAGCCTTTCAAGAGACCCAGTACTTC. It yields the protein CATSRAFQETQYF.